This passage covers 2 T cell receptor beta chains from one sample sequenced in a study of blood T cells in healthy people across ages. With a J-beta primer mix and a sample-barcoded 5' primer, a second PCR ran 7 to 11 cycles. TCRdb re-called the 5' RACE reads with MiXCR, one entry per CDR3 protein. The repertoire holds 1.5 million to 1.9 million distinct CDR3 sequences, with approximately 42% as singletons. Sequenced sample: blood. The receptor set was obtained from a woman under 30 in good health.

This rearrangement joins TRBV28 to TRBJ2-4, with 14 bases identical to TRBD2. The J call may be faulty, since TRBJ2-7 better matches the DNA end. CDR3 size: 19 residues. CDR1 MDHEN and CDR2 SYDVKM come from the germline V gene. Here the CDR3 reads CASSSLAPGTSGSLYEQYF. DNA for the CDR3: TGTGCCAGCAGTAGTCTCGCCCCCGGGACTAGCGGGAGCCTGTACGAGCAGTACTTC.

This rearrangement joins TRBV7-9 to TRBJ2-2; D remains unclear. The CDR3 runs 14 residues. From germline, CDR1 is SEHNR and CDR2 FQNEAQ (reference sequence). V lost 5 bases and J 4 bases, leaving 11 bases between the germline ends. CDR3 nucleotide sequence: TGTGCCAGCAGCCTGGTACTGGGCACCGGGGAGCTGTTTTTT. Its protein product is CASSLVLGTGELFF.